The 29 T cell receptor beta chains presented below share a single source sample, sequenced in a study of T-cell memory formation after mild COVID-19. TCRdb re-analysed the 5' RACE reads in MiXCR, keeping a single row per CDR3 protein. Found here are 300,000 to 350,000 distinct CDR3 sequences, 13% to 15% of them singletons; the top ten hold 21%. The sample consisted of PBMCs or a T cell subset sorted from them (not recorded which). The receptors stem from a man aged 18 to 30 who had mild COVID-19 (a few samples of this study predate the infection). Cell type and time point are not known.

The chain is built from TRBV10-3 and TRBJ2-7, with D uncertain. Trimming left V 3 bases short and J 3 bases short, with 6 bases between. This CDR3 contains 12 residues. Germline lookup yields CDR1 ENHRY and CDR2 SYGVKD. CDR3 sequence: CAISEGSYEQYV. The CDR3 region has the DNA TGTGCCATCAGTGAAGGCAGCTACGAGCAGTACGTC.

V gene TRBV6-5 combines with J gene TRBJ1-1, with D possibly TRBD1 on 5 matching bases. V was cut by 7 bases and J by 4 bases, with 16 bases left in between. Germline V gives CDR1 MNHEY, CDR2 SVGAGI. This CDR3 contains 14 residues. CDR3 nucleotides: TGTGCCAGCACTGCGCCCGGCAGGGCCACTGAAGCTTTCTTT. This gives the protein CASTAPGRATEAFF.

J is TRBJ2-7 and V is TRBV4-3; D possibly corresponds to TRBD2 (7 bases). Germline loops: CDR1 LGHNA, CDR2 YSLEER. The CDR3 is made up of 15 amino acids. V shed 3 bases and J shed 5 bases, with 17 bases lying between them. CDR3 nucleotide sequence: TGCGCCAGCAGCCAGCGGTGGGGGGGCAGGGACGAGCAGTACTTC. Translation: CASSQRWGGRDEQYF.

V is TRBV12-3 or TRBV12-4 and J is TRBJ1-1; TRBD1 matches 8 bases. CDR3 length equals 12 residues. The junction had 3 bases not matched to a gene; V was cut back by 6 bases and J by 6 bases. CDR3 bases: TGTGCCAGCAGCGCGGACAGGGCTGAAGCTTTCTTT. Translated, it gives CASSADRAEAFF.

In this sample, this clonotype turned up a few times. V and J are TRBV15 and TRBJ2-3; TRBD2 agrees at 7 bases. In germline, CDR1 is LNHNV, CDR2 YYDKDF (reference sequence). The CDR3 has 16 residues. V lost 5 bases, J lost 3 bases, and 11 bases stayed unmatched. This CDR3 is CATSWPGGRGTDTQYF. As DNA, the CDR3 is TGTGCCACCAGCTGGCCAGGTGGGCGGGGGACAGATACGCAGTATTTT.

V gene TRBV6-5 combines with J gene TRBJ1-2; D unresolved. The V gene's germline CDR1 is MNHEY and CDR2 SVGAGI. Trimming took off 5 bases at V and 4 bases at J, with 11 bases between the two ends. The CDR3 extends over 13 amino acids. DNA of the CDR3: TGTGCCAGCAGTACCACTCGGGGCTATGGCTACACCTTC. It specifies CASSTTRGYGYTF.

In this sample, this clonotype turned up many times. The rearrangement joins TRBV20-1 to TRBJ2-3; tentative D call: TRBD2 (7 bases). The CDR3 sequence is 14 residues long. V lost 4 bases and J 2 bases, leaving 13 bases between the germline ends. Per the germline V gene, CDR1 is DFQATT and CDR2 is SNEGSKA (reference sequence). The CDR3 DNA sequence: TGCAGTGCTACGAGGGGGGGTTTCACAGATACGCAGTATTTT. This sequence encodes CSATRGGFTDTQYF.

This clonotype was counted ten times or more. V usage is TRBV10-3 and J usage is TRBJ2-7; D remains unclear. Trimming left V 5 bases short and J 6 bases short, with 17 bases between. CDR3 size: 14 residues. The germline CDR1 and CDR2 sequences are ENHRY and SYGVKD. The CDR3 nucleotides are TGTGCCATCAGTCAGATACCCACCTCCCGCGAGCAGTACTTC. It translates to CAISQIPTSREQYF.

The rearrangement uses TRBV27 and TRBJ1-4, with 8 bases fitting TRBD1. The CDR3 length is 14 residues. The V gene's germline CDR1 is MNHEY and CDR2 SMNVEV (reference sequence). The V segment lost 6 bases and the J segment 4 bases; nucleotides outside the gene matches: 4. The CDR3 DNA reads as TGTGCCAGCAGCCGACAGGGGATTAATGAAAAACTGTTTTTT. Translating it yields CASSRQGINEKLFF.

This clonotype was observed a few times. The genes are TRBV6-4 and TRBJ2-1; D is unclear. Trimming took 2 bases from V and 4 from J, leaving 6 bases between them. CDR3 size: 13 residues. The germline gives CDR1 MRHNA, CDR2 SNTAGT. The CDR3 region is CASSDGQYNEQFF. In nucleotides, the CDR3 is TGTGCCAGCAGTGACGGGCAGTACAATGAGCAGTTCTTC.

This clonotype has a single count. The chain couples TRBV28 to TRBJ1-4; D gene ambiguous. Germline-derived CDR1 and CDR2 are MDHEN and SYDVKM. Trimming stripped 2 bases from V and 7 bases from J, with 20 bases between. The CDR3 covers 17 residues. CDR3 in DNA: TGTGCCAGCAGTTTAGTCGGGCCCCCTGAGGGAGGTGAAAAACTGTTTTTT. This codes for CASSLVGPPEGGEKLFF.

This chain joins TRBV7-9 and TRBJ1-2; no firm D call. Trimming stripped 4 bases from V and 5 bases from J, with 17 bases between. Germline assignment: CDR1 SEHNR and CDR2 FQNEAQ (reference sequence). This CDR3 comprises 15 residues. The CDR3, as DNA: TGTGCCAGCAGCTCCCTAGGAGGATTCTTATATGGCTACACCTTC. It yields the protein CASSSLGGFLYGYTF.

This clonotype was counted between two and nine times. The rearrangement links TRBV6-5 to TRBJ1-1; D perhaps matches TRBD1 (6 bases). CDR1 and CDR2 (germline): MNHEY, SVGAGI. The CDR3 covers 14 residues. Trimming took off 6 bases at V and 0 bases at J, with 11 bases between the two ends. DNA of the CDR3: TGTGCCAGCAGACTCGGACAGCTGAACACTGAAGCTTTCTTT. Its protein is CASRLGQLNTEAFF.

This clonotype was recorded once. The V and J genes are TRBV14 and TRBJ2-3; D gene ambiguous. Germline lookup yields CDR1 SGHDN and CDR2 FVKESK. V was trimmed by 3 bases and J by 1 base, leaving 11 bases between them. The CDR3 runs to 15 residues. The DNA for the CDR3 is TGTGCCAGCAGCCAGAGCGTAAGACGCACAGATACGCAGTATTTT. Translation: CASSQSVRRTDTQYF.

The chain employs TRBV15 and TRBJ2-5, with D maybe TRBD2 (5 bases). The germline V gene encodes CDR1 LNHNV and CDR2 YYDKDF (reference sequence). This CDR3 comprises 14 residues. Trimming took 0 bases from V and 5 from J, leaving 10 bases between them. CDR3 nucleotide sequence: TGTGCCACCAGCAGAGATTCTAGCTATGAGACCCAGTACTTC. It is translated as CATSRDSSYETQYF.

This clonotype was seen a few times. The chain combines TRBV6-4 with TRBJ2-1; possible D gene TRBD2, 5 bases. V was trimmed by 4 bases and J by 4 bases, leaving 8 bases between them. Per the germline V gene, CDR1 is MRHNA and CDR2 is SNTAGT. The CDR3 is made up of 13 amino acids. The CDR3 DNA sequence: TGTGCCAGCAGTGTCGGGGAGTACAATGAGCAGTTCTTC. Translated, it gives CASSVGEYNEQFF.

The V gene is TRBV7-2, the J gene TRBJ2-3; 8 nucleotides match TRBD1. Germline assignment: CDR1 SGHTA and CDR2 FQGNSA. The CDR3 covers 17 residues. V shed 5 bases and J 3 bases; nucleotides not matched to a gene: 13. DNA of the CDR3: TGTGCCAGCAGCACTAAAATACCGGGACAGGTTACAGATACGCAGTATTTT. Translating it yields CASSTKIPGQVTDTQYF.

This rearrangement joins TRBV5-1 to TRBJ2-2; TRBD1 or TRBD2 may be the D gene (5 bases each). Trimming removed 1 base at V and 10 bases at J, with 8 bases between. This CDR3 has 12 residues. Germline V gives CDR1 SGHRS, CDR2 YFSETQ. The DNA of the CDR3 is TGCGCCAGCAGCTTGTCCGGGACGGAGCTGTTTTTT. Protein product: CASSLSGTELFF.

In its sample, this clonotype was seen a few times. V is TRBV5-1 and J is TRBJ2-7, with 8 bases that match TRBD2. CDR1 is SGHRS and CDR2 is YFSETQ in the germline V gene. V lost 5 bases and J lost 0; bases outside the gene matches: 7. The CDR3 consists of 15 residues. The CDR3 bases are TGCGCCAGCAGAGTCGGACTAGCAAGCTCCTACGAGCAGTACTTC. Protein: CASRVGLASSYEQYF.

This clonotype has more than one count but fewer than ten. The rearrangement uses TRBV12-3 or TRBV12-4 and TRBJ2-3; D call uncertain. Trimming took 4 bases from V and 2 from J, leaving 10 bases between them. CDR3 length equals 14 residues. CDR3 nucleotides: TGTGCCAGCAGTTCCCTTGCCGCCACAGATACGCAGTATTTT. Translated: CASSSLAATDTQYF.

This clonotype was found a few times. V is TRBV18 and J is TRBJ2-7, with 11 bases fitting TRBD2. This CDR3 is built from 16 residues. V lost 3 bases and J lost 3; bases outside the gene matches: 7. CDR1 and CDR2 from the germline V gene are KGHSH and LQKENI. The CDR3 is CASSPQETSGVYEQYF. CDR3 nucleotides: TGTGCCAGCTCACCTCAAGAGACTAGCGGGGTCTACGAGCAGTACTTC.

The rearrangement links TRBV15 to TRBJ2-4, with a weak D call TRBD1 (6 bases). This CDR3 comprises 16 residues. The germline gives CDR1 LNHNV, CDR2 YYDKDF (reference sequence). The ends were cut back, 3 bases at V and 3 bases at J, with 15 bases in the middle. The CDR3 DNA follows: TGTGCCACCAGCAGCTCACAGGGCTTTGTCAAAAACATTCAGTACTTC. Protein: CATSSSQGFVKNIQYF.

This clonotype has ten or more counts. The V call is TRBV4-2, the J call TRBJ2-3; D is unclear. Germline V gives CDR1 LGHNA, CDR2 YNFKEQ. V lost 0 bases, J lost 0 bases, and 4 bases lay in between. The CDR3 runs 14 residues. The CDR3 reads CASSQENSTDTQYF. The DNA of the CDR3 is TGTGCCAGCAGCCAAGAGAACAGCACAGATACGCAGTATTTT.

CDR3 in amino acids: CSARPGDSNQPQHF. For the CDR3, the DNA is TGCAGTGCGAGGCCCGGAGATAGCAATCAGCCCCAGCATTTT. The chain joins TRBV20-1 to TRBJ1-5; no clear D. V was cut by 6 bases and J by 0 bases, with 12 bases left in between. The CDR3 covers 14 residues. Germline V gene lookup returns CDR1 DFQATT and CDR2 SNEGSKA (reference sequence).

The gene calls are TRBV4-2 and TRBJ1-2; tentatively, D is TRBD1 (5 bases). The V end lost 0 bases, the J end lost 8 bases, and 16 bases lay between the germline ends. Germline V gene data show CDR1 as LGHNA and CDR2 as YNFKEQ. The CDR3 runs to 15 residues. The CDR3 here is CASSQDRAGLGGYTF. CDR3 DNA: TGTGCCAGCAGCCAAGATCGGGCAGGGCTAGGGGGCTACACCTTC.

CDR3 in amino acids: CASSFGRGAETQYF. The DNA of the CDR3 is TGTGCCAGCAGTTTTGGGCGCGGGGCAGAGACCCAGTACTTC. The chain has TRBV12-3 or TRBV12-4 and TRBJ2-5, with D maybe TRBD2 (6 bases). This CDR3 spans 14 amino acids. Trimming pared 3 bases from V and 4 bases from J, leaving 12 bases between.

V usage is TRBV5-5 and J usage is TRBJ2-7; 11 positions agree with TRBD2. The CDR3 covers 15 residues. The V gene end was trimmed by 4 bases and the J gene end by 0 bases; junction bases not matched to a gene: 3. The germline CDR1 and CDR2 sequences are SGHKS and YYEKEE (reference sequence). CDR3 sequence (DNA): TGTGCCAGCAGCGATACTAGCGGGGGCTCCTACGAGCAGTACGTC. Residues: CASSDTSGGSYEQYV.

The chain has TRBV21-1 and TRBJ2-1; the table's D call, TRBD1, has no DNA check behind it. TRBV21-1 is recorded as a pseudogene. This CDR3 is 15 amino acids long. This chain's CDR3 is CASSPRDRPRNEQFF. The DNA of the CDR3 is TGTGCCAGCAGCCCACGGGACAGGCCTCGTAATGAGCAGTTCTTC.

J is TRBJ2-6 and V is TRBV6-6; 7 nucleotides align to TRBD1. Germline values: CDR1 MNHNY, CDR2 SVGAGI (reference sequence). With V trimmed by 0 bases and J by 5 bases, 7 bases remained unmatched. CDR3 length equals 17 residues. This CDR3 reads CASSYSGTALRANVLTF. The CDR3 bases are TGTGCCAGCAGTTACTCTGGGACAGCGCTAAGGGCCAACGTCCTGACTTTC.